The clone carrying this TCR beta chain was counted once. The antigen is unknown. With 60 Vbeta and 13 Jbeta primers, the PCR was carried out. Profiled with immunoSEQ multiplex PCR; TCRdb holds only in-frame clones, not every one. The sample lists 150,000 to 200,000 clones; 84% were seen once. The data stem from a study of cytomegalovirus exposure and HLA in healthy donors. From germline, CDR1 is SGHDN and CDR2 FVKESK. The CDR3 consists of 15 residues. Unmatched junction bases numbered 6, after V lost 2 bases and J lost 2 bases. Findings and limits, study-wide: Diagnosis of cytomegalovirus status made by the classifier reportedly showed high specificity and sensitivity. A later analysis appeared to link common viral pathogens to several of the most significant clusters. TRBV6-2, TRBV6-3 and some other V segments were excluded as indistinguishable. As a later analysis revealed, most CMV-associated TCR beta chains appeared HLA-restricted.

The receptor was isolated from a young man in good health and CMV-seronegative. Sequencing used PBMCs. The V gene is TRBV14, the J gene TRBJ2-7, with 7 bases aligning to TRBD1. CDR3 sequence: CASSQSDRAPYEQYF. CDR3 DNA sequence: TGTGCCAGCAGCCAATCAGACAGGGCCCCCTACGAGCAGTACTTC.